What follows describes a single TCR beta chain. A junction end diverges from the germline sequence, so it may reflect a read error. This sample is drawn from a study of brain metastases from non-small cell lung cancer. CDR1 is SGHRS and CDR2 is YFSETQ in the germline V gene. The length of the CDR3 is 14 residues. Assay used: immunoSEQ multiplex PCR; TCRdb lists only in-frame clones, some missing. The data contain 2,000 to 2,500 clones, 88% of them seen just once; the ten biggest clones take up 4.5% to 5.5%. The chain recombines TRBV5-1 with TRBJ2-1; D remains unclear. This receptor was taken from a donor aged 40 or over with non-small cell lung cancer. Sequencing used primary lung tumor tissue. The CDR3 coding sequence is TGCGCCAGCAGCTTGGGTGATCCGTACAATGAACAGTTCTTC. This sequence encodes CASSLGDPYNEQFF.